The rows below give T cell receptor beta chains drawn from one sample of a study of breast tumors, draining lymph nodes, adjacent tissues. MiXCR was run by TCRdb on the multiplex PCR reads, yielding one entry per CDR3 protein. Of about 230,000 distinct CDR3 sequences in the sample, 32% are singletons; the top ten hold about 1.4%. Sequenced: axillary lymph node tissue. These receptors came from a female donor with breast cancer. Some clones in this sample may be carry-over from other donors' samples. The CDR3 runs from the conserved cysteine through the conserved F or W. A D gene is named only where the DNA matches it firmly. A clone size is listed for some rows: how often the clone was seen (once, few, many), or a class if it is expanded.

abundance	j_gene	d_gene	v_gene	CDR3aa	CDR3nt
few	TRBJ2-1	TRBD2	TRBV30	CAGIAGEGFNEQFF	TGTGCCGGTATAGCGGGAGAAGGGTTCAATGAGCAGTTCTTC
NA	TRBJ1-2	TRBD1	TRBV7-8	CASSASDRNVGYTF	TGTGCCAGCAGTGCTTCGGACAGGAACGTGGGCTACACCTTC
many	TRBJ1-1	NA	TRBV7-9	CASSSGGNTEAFF	TGTGCCAGCAGCTCGGGGGGGAACACTGAAGCTTTCTTT
many	TRBJ1-3	NA	TRBV5-5	CASSEGDGFADHTIYF	TGTGCCAGCAGCGAGGGGGACGGTTTTGCGGACCACACCATATATTTT
once	TRBJ2-1	TRBD2	TRBV2	CASRPSGSTCNEQFF	TGTGCCAGCAGACCTAGCGGGTCAACCTGCAATGAGCAGTTCTTC
NA	TRBJ1-1	NA	TRBV5-6	CASRRGVVAFF	TGTGCCAGCAGGAGGGGCGTGGTGGCTTTCTTT
many	TRBJ2-1	NA	TRBV12-3/TRBV12-4	CASSSREKEQFF	TGTGCCAGCAGTAGTCGAGAGAAAGAGCAGTTCTTC
many	TRBJ2-1	TRBD2	TRBV19	CASSPGLAGTNEQFF	TGTGCCAGTAGTCCCGGTCTAGCGGGTACCAATGAGCAGTTCTTC
many	TRBJ1-2	TRBD1	TRBV7-3	CASSRRQGGGYTF	TGTGCCAGCAGCAGAAGACAGGGGGGCGGCTACACCTTC
many	TRBJ2-3	NA	TRBV2	CASSEVQGSSTDTQYF	TGTGCCAGCAGTGAGGTGCAGGGAAGTTCCACAGATACGCAGTATTTT
NA	TRBJ2-5	TRBD2	TRBV27	CASIPGGVQETQYF	TGTGCCAGCATCCCCGGGGGGGTACAAGAGACCCAGTACTTC
many	TRBJ2-7	NA	TRBV29-1	CSVVPFRGGGSGDEQYF	TGCAGCGTTGTACCCTTCAGGGGAGGCGGGAGCGGCGACGAGCAGTACTTC
many	TRBJ2-3	TRBD2	TRBV6-2/TRBV6-3	CASTHGGRYTDTQYF	TGTGCCAGCACGCATGGCGGGAGGTACACAGATACGCAGTATTTT
few	TRBJ1-6	NA	TRBV28	CASSLAPGYNSPLHF	TGTGCCAGCAGTTTAGCCCCTGGCTATAATTCACCCCTCCACTTT
NA	TRBJ2-3	TRBD2	TRBV5-1	CASSLTSGSRTDTQYF	TGCGCCAGCAGCTTGACTAGCGGGAGTAGAACAGATACGCAGTATTTT
many	TRBJ2-7	NA	TRBV3-1	CASSQLKGEQYF	TGTGCCAGCAGCCAGCTTAAGGGTGAGCAGTACTTC
many	TRBJ2-2	TRBD2	TRBV9	CASSVASGGPTNTGELFF	TGTGCCAGCAGCGTAGCTAGCGGGGGTCCAACGAACACCGGGGAGCTGTTTTTT
many	TRBJ2-1	NA	TRBV27	CASGPNNEQFF	TGTGCCAGCGGTCCCAACAATGAGCAGTTCTTC
many	TRBJ2-3	NA	TRBV7-6	CASSQDGTTTDTQYF	TGTGCCAGCAGCCAGGATGGGACAACAACAGATACGCAGTATTTT
many	TRBJ2-7	TRBD2	TRBV18	CASSPTSGGTYEQYF	TGTGCCAGCTCCCCGACTAGCGGGGGGACCTACGAGCAGTACTTC
many	TRBJ2-3	TRBD2	TRBV20-1	CSALGLAREDTQYF	TGCAGTGCCCTCGGACTAGCTAGGGAAGATACGCAGTATTTT
many	TRBJ2-7	NA	TRBV3-1	CASSHGVEAQYF	TGTGCCAGCAGCCACGGGGTGGAAGCGCAGTACTTC
few	TRBJ1-1	TRBD1	TRBV12-3/TRBV12-4	CASSQGADTEAFF	TGTGCCAGCAGTCAGGGGGCCGACACTGAAGCTTTCTTT
many	TRBJ2-4	NA	TRBV30	CAWSVAVKNIQYF	TGTGCCTGGAGTGTAGCCGTGAAAAACATTCAGTACTTC
many	TRBJ2-1	TRBD2	TRBV4-1	CASSPLVAGGVYNEQFF	TGCGCCAGCAGCCCCCTCGTTGCGGGAGGAGTCTACAATGAGCAGTTCTTC
few	TRBJ1-1	TRBD1	TRBV20-1	CSASDGTGRNTEAFF	TGCAGTGCTAGTGATGGGACAGGCCGGAACACTGAAGCTTTCTTT
NA	TRBJ1-5	NA	TRBV9	CASSVEDTPPQHF	TGTGCCAGCAGCGTAGAGGACACCCCTCCCCAGCATTTT
many	TRBJ2-3	TRBD2	TRBV20-1	CSARTSGATDTQYF	TGCAGTGCTAGGACTAGCGGGGCCACAGATACGCAGTATTTT
few	TRBJ1-1	NA	TRBV3-1	CASSASGANTEAFF	TGTGCCAGCAGCGCAAGCGGCGCGAACACTGAAGCTTTCTTT
NA	TRBJ2-2	NA	TRBV29-1	CSVGSGELFF	TGCAGCGTTGGGTCAGGGGAGCTGTTTTTT
many	TRBJ1-5	NA	TRBV20-1	CSALVGNQPQHF	TGCAGTGCTCTTGTTGGCAATCAGCCCCAGCATTTT
many	TRBJ1-3	NA	TRBV12-3/TRBV12-4	CASRGPAGNTIYF	TGTGCCAGCCGTGGCCCGGCGGGAAACACCATATATTTT
many	TRBJ1-5	NA	TRBV20-1	CSARLAGAENSNQPQHF	TGCAGTGCTAGATTAGCCGGGGCAGAAAATAGCAATCAGCCCCAGCATTTT
many	TRBJ2-7	NA	TRBV11-3	CASRRDGGLYEQYF	TGTGCCAGCAGACGGGACGGAGGGTTATACGAGCAGTACTTC
once	TRBJ1-2	TRBD1	TRBV2	CASSVDRGDSHTF	TGTGCCAGCAGTGTTGACAGGGGGGACAGCCACACCTTC
many	TRBJ2-5	NA	TRBV12-3/TRBV12-4	CASSSPGVGETQYF	TGTGCCAGCAGTTCTCCGGGAGTTGGAGAGACCCAGTACTTC
NA	TRBJ2-3	NA	TRBV10-3	CAISESPTWGRELLF	TGTGCCATCAGTGAGTCCCCCACTTGGGGGCGGGAGCTTCTTTTT
many	TRBJ1-4	NA	TRBV6-5	CASGVNEKLFF	TGTGCCAGCGGGGTCAATGAAAAACTGTTTTTT
NA	TRBJ2-2	TRBD2	TRBV7-2	CASSPLAGGGTGELFF	TGTGCCAGCAGCCCACTAGCGGGAGGCGGAACCGGGGAGCTGTTTTTT
NA	TRBJ1-1	NA	TRBV18	CASSTGGGNTEAFF	TGTGCCAGCTCCACCGGTGGAGGGAATACTGAAGCTTTCTTT
NA	TRBJ2-7	NA	TRBV7-8	CASSLPVTGQYEQYF	TGTGCCAGCAGCTTACCCGTCACCGGCCAGTACGAGCAGTACTTC
many	TRBJ2-1	NA	TRBV2	CASSGNPFPNEQFF	TGTGCCAGCAGTGGCAACCCGTTTCCTAATGAGCAGTTCTTC
NA	TRBJ2-1	NA	TRBV7-9	CASSHGGNNEQFF	TGTGCCAGCTCGCACGGGGGAAACAATGAGCAGTTCTTC
NA	TRBJ2-7	TRBD1	TRBV20-1	CSASVQGAYEQYF	TGCAGTGCTAGTGTTCAGGGGGCCTACGAGCAGTACTTC
once	TRBJ1-2	NA	TRBV29-1	CSVEGGGAGGRPLGYTF	TGCAGCGTTGAAGGGGGGGGGGCAGGCGGTCGCCCCCTCGGCTACACCTTC
many	TRBJ1-2	NA	TRBV29-1	CSVERSGKGYTF	TGCAGCGTTGAACGGTCAGGAAAAGGCTACACCTTC
NA	TRBJ2-5	TRBD2	TRBV7-8	CASSWTSGRAGETQYF	TGTGCCAGCAGCTGGACTAGCGGGAGGGCCGGTGAGACCCAGTACTTC
many	TRBJ2-1	NA	TRBV20-1	CSAGQPQFF	TGCAGTGCCGGCCAGCCGCAGTTCTTC
many	TRBJ1-5	NA	TRBV29-1	CSVSQSSNQPQHF	TGCAGCGTGTCACAGAGTAGCAATCAGCCCCAGCATTTT
NA	TRBJ2-3	TRBD2	TRBV20-1	CSATLGLAGGRGDTQYF	TGCAGTGCGACCCTAGGACTAGCGGGAGGGAGGGGAGATACGCAGTATTTT
few	TRBJ2-7	NA	TRBV6-5	CASRRLSSYEQYF	TGTGCCAGCAGGCGATTGAGCTCCTACGAGCAGTACTTC
many	TRBJ1-2	TRBD1	TRBV27	CASSSPSRGRSGYTF	TGTGCCAGCAGTTCGCCGAGCAGGGGGCGGAGTGGCTACACCTTC
few	TRBJ1-1	NA	TRBV20-1	CSAREGAVRNTEAFF	TGCAGTGCTAGAGAGGGGGCCGTCCGGAACACTGAAGCTTTCTTT
many	TRBJ2-7	TRBD1	TRBV29-1	CSCLGQGVSYEQYF	TGCAGCTGCCTGGGACAGGGGGTTTCTTACGAGCAGTACTTC
NA	TRBJ2-5	TRBD2	TRBV7-2	CASSSGLVAQYF	TGTGCCAGCAGCTCGGGACTAGTCGCCCAGTACTTC
many	TRBJ2-7	NA	TRBV6-5	CASSHGVTTGKQYF	TGTGCCAGCAGTCACGGAGTCACCACCGGGAAGCAGTACTTC
many	TRBJ1-2	NA	TRBV5-1	CASSLAGQPPGGYTF	TGCGCCAGCAGCTTGGCCGGGCAGCCACCGGGAGGCTACACCTTC
NA	TRBJ2-7	TRBD1	TRBV6-5	CASSWDSSYEPYF	TGTGCCAGCAGCTGGGACAGCTCCTATGAGCCGTACTTC
many	TRBJ2-2	NA	TRBV20-1	CSALHMDTGELFF	TGCAGTGCGCTTCATATGGACACCGGGGAGCTGTTTTTT